The 21 T cell receptor beta chains below were found in one sample sequenced in a study of beta chain features in type 1 diabetes. General observations from the study: Among all four CD4+ subsets, Type 1 diabetes patients had TCRB CDR3s that were moderately but significantly shorter.

Reverse transcribing all isolated RNA meant expressed TCRB transcripts were sequenced. The table came from immunoSEQ multiplex PCR; TCRdb's copy has only in-frame clones and leaves some out. Among around 690,000 clones listed, 9.5% to 15% were seen once. The antigens of these receptors remain unknown. The specimen was naive CD4+ T cells from blood. These receptors all come from a man aged 25 to 40 with type 1 diabetes.

This clone was seen a handful of times. The chain combines TRBV7-2 with TRBJ1-1; 7 nucleotides agree with TRBD1. J lost 0 bases, V lost 5 bases, and 9 bases had no gene match. CDR1 is SGHTA, CDR2 FQGNSA, per germline. The CDR3 sequence is 16 residues long. Written as DNA, the CDR3 is TGTGCCAGCAGCCTTGGACAGGCGAAGCTGAACACTGAAGCTTTCTTT. Translated, it gives CASSLGQAKLNTEAFF.

This clone was detected only a few times. The chain has TRBV19 and TRBJ2-1, with D tentatively TRBD1 or TRBD2 (5 bases each). In germline, CDR1 is LNHDA, CDR2 SQIVND (reference sequence). The V and J ends lost 1 base and 12 bases respectively, with 10 bases between them. This CDR3 has 12 residues. The CDR3 loop reads CASSIVGTGQFF. The DNA for the CDR3 is TGTGCCAGTAGTATAGTGGGGACGGGGCAGTTCTTC.

J is TRBJ1-5 and V is TRBV28; D gene unclear. The CDR3 covers 13 residues. With 8 bases removed from V and 9 bases from J, the gap between germline ends came to 17 bases. Per the germline V gene, CDR1 is MDHEN and CDR2 is SYDVKM. CDR3 nucleotide sequence: TGTGCCAGCCTCCAAGAGCCCGCTCGGCCCCAGCATTTT. This encodes CASLQEPARPQHF.

This clone has more than one count but fewer than ten. The gene calls are TRBV23-1 and TRBJ1-5; D is undetermined. TRBV23-1 is annotated as an ORF whose role is uncertain. The V end was cut by 4 bases, the J end by 3 bases, with 13 bases between. This CDR3 has 15 residues. The CDR3 spells CASSRLLGVNQPQHF. The CDR3, as DNA: TGCGCCAGCAGTCGTCTCCTTGGGGTCAATCAGCCCCAGCATTTT.

CDR3 sequence reads: CASSRADTQYF. Here the CDR3 DNA reads TGTGCCAGCAGCCGGGCAGATACGCAGTATTTT. This sequence joins TRBV14 and TRBJ2-3; D uncertain. The CDR3 runs to 11 residues. Trimming took 4 bases from V and 4 from J, leaving 3 bases between them. Germline values: CDR1 SGHDN, CDR2 FVKESK.

The chain recombines TRBV2 with TRBJ2-4; tentative D call: TRBD2 (6 bases). The CDR3 runs to 15 residues. Germline V gene data show CDR1 as SNHLY and CDR2 as FYNNEI. V lost 1 base and J 8 bases, leaving 15 bases between the germline ends. CDR3 in amino acids: CASSEVGGEDDIQYF. DNA of the CDR3: TGTGCCAGCAGTGAAGTAGGTGGGGAGGACGACATTCAGTACTTC.

The chain links TRBV27 to TRBJ1-1; D uncertain. Trimming left V 5 bases short and J 0 bases short, with 10 bases between. CDR3 size: 14 residues. From germline, CDR1 is MNHEY and CDR2 SMNVEV (reference sequence). CDR3 sequence: CASSAPSLNTEAFF. The CDR3 bases are TGTGCCAGCAGTGCTCCTAGCTTGAACACTGAAGCTTTCTTT.

The CDR3 is CASSLGTRKTQYF. CDR3 DNA: TGTGCCAGCAGCCTAGGGACCCGGAAGACCCAGTACTTC. The gene calls are TRBV14 and TRBJ2-5; D might be TRBD1 or TRBD2, each matching 5 bases. The CDR3 is 13 amino acids. Germline lookup yields CDR1 SGHDN and CDR2 FVKESK. V was clipped by 4 bases and J by 6 bases, with 12 bases between them.

Concerning this clone itself: Other DNA sequences in the sample encode the same CDR3. J is TRBJ2-3 and V is TRBV29-1, with D unresolved. The CDR3 runs to 12 residues. V was pared by 4 bases and J by 2 bases, with 7 bases between. Germline CDR1 reads SQVTM; CDR2 reads ANQGSEA. CDR3 nucleotides: TGCAGCGTTGGGGCGGACACAGATACGCAGTATTTT. It encodes CSVGADTDTQYF.

This sequence joins TRBV12-5 and TRBJ1-2; D gene unclear. The CDR3 spans 13 residues. From germline, CDR1 is LGHNT and CDR2 FRNRAP. V lost 0 bases to trimming and J lost 4 bases, with 6 bases between them. CDR3 bases: TGTGCTAGTGGTTTGGTGGGAGGCTATGGCTACACCTTC. It encodes CASGLVGGYGYTF. Based on the CDR3 plus reference TRBV12-5 and TRBJ1-2, the full variable domain is DARVTQTPRHKVTEMGQEVTMRCQPILGHNTVFWYRQTMMQGLELLAYFRNRAPLDDSGMPKDRFSAEMPDATLATLKIQPSEPRDSAVYFCASGLVGGYGYTFGSGTRLTVV.

This clone has just a few counts. The chain combines TRBV7-2 with TRBJ1-1; D gene unclear. CDR1 and CDR2 from the germline V gene are SGHTA and FQGNSA. The V end lost 3 bases, the J end lost 4 bases, and 3 bases lay between the germline ends. This CDR3 region has 11 residues. CDR3 residues: CASSFSTEAFF. DNA for the CDR3: TGTGCCAGCAGCTTCAGCACTGAAGCTTTCTTT. The whole variable domain, filled in from reference TRBV7-2 and TRBJ1-1, reads GAGVSQSPSNKVTEKGKDVELRCDPISGHTALYWYRQSLGQGLEFLIYFQGNSAPDKSGLPSDRFSAERTGGSVSTLTIQRTQQEDSAVYLCASSFSTEAFFGQGTRLTVV.

This clone was seen more than once but under ten times. This rearrangement joins TRBV7-6 to TRBJ1-2; perhaps TRBD1 as D (5 bases). V gave up 1 base and J gave up 1 base, with 16 bases separating them. This CDR3 has 17 residues. The germline gives CDR1 SGHVS, CDR2 FNYEAQ. CDR3 nucleotide sequence: TGTGCCAGCAGCTTAGAGGCTGTCAGGGATATTAACTATGGCTACACCTTC. Translating it yields CASSLEAVRDINYGYTF.

This clone was found a few times. This chain joins TRBV2 and TRBJ1-1; D unresolved. Germline CDR1 and CDR2: SNHLY and FYNNEI. Trimming shortened V by 6 bases and J by 0 bases, and 8 bases separated the two germline ends. This CDR3 is 13 amino acids long. The CDR3 nucleotides are TGTGCCAGCAGGAGTTACATGAACACTGAAGCTTTCTTT. It encodes CASRSYMNTEAFF.

This clone was observed a few times. This chain connects TRBV30 to TRBJ2-7, with D tentatively TRBD1 (6 bases). Germline V CDR1 and CDR2: GTSNPN, SVGIG (reference sequence). The CDR3 is made up of 14 amino acids. Trimming cost V 2 bases and J 3 bases, with 14 bases left between them. CDR3 protein: CAWSRTARGYEQYF. CDR3 nucleotides: TGTGCCTGGAGTAGGACAGCCCGCGGCTACGAGCAGTACTTC.

In its sample, this clone was seen a few times. The rearrangement uses TRBV7-9 and TRBJ2-1, with TRBD2 matching 7 bases. J gave up 7 bases and V 3 bases, and 3 bases lay outside the gene matches. CDR1 and CDR2 (germline): SEHNR, FQNEAQ (reference sequence). CDR3 size: 13 residues. The DNA of the CDR3 is TGTGCCAGCAGCTTGAGGGAGGGGAATGAGCAGTTCTTC. It translates to CASSLREGNEQFF.

There are a few counts of this clone. The chain joins TRBV7-2 to TRBJ2-3; TRBD1 matches at 7 bases. V shed 5 bases and J 0 bases; nucleotides not matched to a gene: 8. Germline assignment: CDR1 SGHTA and CDR2 FQGNSA. This CDR3 is 16 amino acids long. Here the CDR3 reads CASSLTGVPSTDTQYF. CDR3 sequence (DNA): TGTGCCAGCAGCCTTACAGGGGTGCCGAGCACAGATACGCAGTATTTT.

This clone occurred a few times. V usage is TRBV4-2 and J usage is TRBJ1-2; the D gene is possibly TRBD1 (6 bases). The CDR3 covers 16 residues. V gave up 0 bases and J gave up 0 bases, with 11 bases separating them. The germline CDR1 and CDR2 sequences are LGHNA and YNFKEQ. This CDR3 reads CASSQDPDRSNYGYTF. As DNA, the CDR3 is TGTGCCAGCAGCCAAGATCCCGACAGGTCTAACTATGGCTACACCTTC.

The chain has TRBV6-1 and TRBJ1-2, with unresolved D. V lost 1 base and J 4 bases, leaving 19 bases between the germline ends. Germline values: CDR1 MNHNS, CDR2 SASEGT. The CDR3 spans 17 residues. The CDR3 loop is CASSEGALGGGGYGYTF. Here the CDR3 DNA reads TGTGCCAGCAGTGAAGGGGCGTTGGGAGGAGGCGGCTATGGCTACACCTTC.

The V call is TRBV28, the J call TRBJ1-3; D possibly corresponds to TRBD1 (5 bases). V was clipped by 3 bases and J by 4 bases, with 13 bases between them. Per germline, CDR1 MDHEN and CDR2 SYDVKM. CDR3 size: 15 residues. The CDR3 reads CASSFWWGEGNTIYF. The CDR3 DNA reads TGTGCCAGCAGTTTTTGGTGGGGGGAAGGAAACACCATATATTTT.

V and J are TRBV29-1 and TRBJ2-5, with TRBD1 as a possible D gene (6 bases). V was clipped by 5 bases and J by 5 bases, with 12 bases between them. Germline loops: CDR1 SQVTM, CDR2 ANQGSEA. The CDR3 contains 12 residues. CDR3 sequence (DNA): TGCAGCGTTATCGGACAGCGGGAGACCCAGTACTTC. Amino acids: CSVIGQRETQYF.

The table lists this clone with a few counts. As DNA, the CDR3 is TGTGCCAGCAGCTTAGCGTTGTCTAGCGGGCAAGAGACCCAGTACTTC. Its protein product is CASSLALSSGQETQYF. The V call is TRBV7-2, the J call TRBJ2-5; TRBD2 matches at 8 bases. After removal of 0 bases from V and 2 bases from J, the junction contained 5 bases not matched to a gene. The CDR3 length is 16 residues. CDR1 is SGHTA, CDR2 FQGNSA, per germline. Variable domain in full (rest from reference TRBV7-2 and TRBJ2-5): GAGVSQSPSNKVTEKGKDVELRCDPISGHTALYWYRQSLGQGLEFLIYFQGNSAPDKSGLPSDRFSAERTGGSVSTLTIQRTQQEDSAVYLCASSLALSSGQETQYFGPGTRLLVL.